The present entry profiles one TCR beta chain with its context. Its antigen remains undetermined. The sample holds no much larger clone one base away, and base qualities are not on file. This sample is part of a study of cytomegalovirus exposure and HLA in healthy donors (dated by TCRdb to 2016 to 2017). For context, the study as a whole: An earlier analysis of some 620 of the donors reported 276 Gb of sequence data and around 110 million unique TCR beta sequences obtained from roughly 180 million T cells. The genetic ancestry cluster associated with self-reported Caucasian donors included around 76% of the roughly 360 genotyped donors. In a later genetic analysis, genome-wide SNP genotypes for 398 of the 666 donors were used, and that subset was treated as a discovery cohort. Alongside the repertoire data, information on donor age, sex, ethnicity and CMV serostatus was compiled. The study combined high-throughput TCR immunosequencing, statistical association of individual TCRs with disease status, and machine learning to predict cytomegalovirus infection status. The later analysis used no new phenotypic data to find candidate immune exposures, relying instead on TCR beta sequences and their occurrence across donors. Typing coverage varied by locus: roughly 629-640 donors for A, B, C, DRB1 and DQB1; more than 500 for DQA1; 600 to 610 for DPA1; roughly 470 for DPB1. Class I and class II HLA loci were covered by the typing at four-digit resolution. In a later analysis, previously published TCR beta repertoires from 550 to 700 donors were re-analyzed and high-resolution HLA genotyping was added so that TCR occurrence patterns could be studied. Among around 400 genotyped donors of the cohort, an average of approximately 240,000 unique TCR beta nucleotide sequences was sequenced per donor, of which roughly 17% were non-productive. The aim of the study was to test whether cataloging public T cell receptors could identify signatures of past pathogen exposure. To decide whether each TCR beta V gene segment behaved as functional or pseudogenic, an earlier analysis of approximately 590 of the donors relied on high-throughput TCR beta sequencing. The T cell repertoires of 666 subjects were profiled by immunosequencing and related to cytomegalovirus serostatus. An early release that covered some 640 HLA-typed donors contained 250 to 350 gigabases of sequencing data and about 93 million unique TCR sequences. Every repertoire in the discovery cohort had been generated on one and the same sequencing platform. A separate validation cohort of roughly 130 different subjects was used in addition to the roughly 620-subject first cohort. Because of strong linkage in the cohort, roughly five DR-DQ haplotypes were treated as single units for association and clustering.

In total, 630 or so healthy bone marrow donors made up the cohort. At the time of sampling, all cohort members were nominally healthy, though unrecorded immune exposures were likely present. The donor was CMV seropositive and was included in the group of 250 to 300 seropositive cohort members. Every donor gave a peripheral blood sample, and the peripheral blood mononuclear cells from that sample were used for TCR beta sequencing. The Qiagen DNeasy Blood Extraction Kit was used to extract genomic DNA from the blood cell samples. The library was built by means of the immunoSEQ multiplex PCR assay. A mixture of 60 forward primers for TCR Vbeta segments and 13 reverse primers for TCR Jbeta segments was used in the multiplex PCR. The CDR3 region of rearranged TCR beta genes was amplified from genomic DNA with a multiplex PCR assay. The Illumina HiSeq System was used to sequence the amplified TCR beta libraries as 87-base-pair reads. In the source study's methods: A later analysis tallied 75 million to 85 million unique TCR beta chains across the roughly 610 repertoires, and some 10 million of those chains were shared by two or more donors. A nearest-neighbor algorithm error-corrected the raw reads and collapsed the reads into unique sequences, merging closely related sequences to remove PCR and sequencing errors. V, D and J gene segments were assigned by aligning CDR3 sequences to IMGT reference sequences. Each retained sequence needed at least a six-nucleotide match to both a V gene segment and a J gene segment. Rearrangements were classified as productive when the CDR3 lacked stop codons and remained in frame with V and J, and all other rearrangements were classified as non-productive. Following IMGT convention, CDR3 was defined as the stretch from the second conserved V-encoded cysteine up to the conserved J-encoded phenylalanine. In an earlier analysis of 550 to 650 of the donors, sequences lacking an unambiguous match to a single V gene segment were excluded. In an earlier analysis of several hundred of the donors, V segments were called functional above 56.7% productive rearrangements and were called segregating when the between-donor standard deviation exceeded 5%. A statistical classification framework was developed to diagnose cytomegalovirus status using the catalog of TCR beta chain sequences. In a later analysis, V and J genes were assigned by comparing TCR nucleotide sequences against IMGT/GENE-DB human TR gene sequences. The TCRdist pipeline was used in a later analysis to assign CDR3 sequences and most-parsimonious VDJ recombination scenarios. In a later analysis, every TCR beta chain was defined by the combination of its CDR3 amino acid sequence and its V-gene family, and reads without a unique V-gene family were dropped. In a later analysis, some 600 highly shared, low-generation-probability nucleotide sequences were removed to address suspected cross-contamination and a sequencing artifact. In a later analysis, a clonal expansion index for each public chain was calculated from normalized within-repertoire ranks of inferred template counts. In a later analysis, generation probabilities were computed using a VDJ recombination model fitted to out-of-frame rearrangements, and the results were checked against IGoR. A later analysis scored TCR-TCR, TCR-HLA and TCR-CMV co-occurrence with hypergeometric tests, applying a repertoire-size bias correction to TCR pairs. False discovery rates were estimated in a later analysis by permuting HLA or CMV assignments 20 times. A later analysis grouped co-occurring TCRs with DBSCAN, adding TCRdist sequence similarity when clustering within HLA-allele-positive subsets. For co-occurrence clustering, repertoires with fewer than 30,000 or more than 120,000 public chains were excluded, along with roughly 5 repertoires with anomalous nucleotide sharing. TCRdb limited this immuneACCESS table to in-frame rearrangements with V and J called. A share of clones is missing; checked studies link under half to unresolved V genes, and the rest is unexplained. V and J calls plus clone size are reproduced from that table; the DNA served to infer D and trimming. Across this sample there are about 160,000 clones, with approximately 81% seen only once. The ten most abundant clones make up around 6.7% of the sample.

The paper's findings and limits, for the study overall: According to a later analysis, TCR association rates differed among HLA loci, with DRB1 alleles showing the most associated TCRs and HLA-C alleles showing the fewest. A cluster of highly shared sequence variants was judged likely to represent a technical artifact of the sequencing pipeline. In vitro tests confirmed that a few of the cytomegalovirus-associated TCR beta chains recognize cytomegalovirus antigens. For the cohort, immune exposure information was limited to CMV serostatus. Only TCR beta chains were sequenced in this cohort, and the absence of alpha or paired-chain data limited detectable features. Because HLA typing was missing for some donors at each locus, association tests included only the typed subset. In a later analysis, around 15,000 TCR beta sequences were associated with specific HLA alleles at a false discovery rate of 0.05. Compared with the 666-donor mean, donors in an Asian-associated ancestry cluster had fewer N-insertions in productive TCRs, according to a later genetic analysis. A further reported finding was that TCR beta sequences accurately predicted the HLA-A and HLA-B alleles for most subjects in the first cohort. The study listed approximately 150 TCR beta chains as associated with cytomegalovirus. In a later analysis, HLA-associated TCR beta chains were found to be more clonally expanded and to have lower generation probabilities than equally common non-associated chains. In both the original and validation cohorts, the classifier was reported to diagnose cytomegalovirus status with high specificity and sensitivity. In an earlier analysis of around 600 of the donors, most TCR beta V segments appeared in productive rearrangements about 87% or about 30% of the time, broadly matching IMGT annotations. V-gene and J-gene trimming of TCR beta chains was associated with a missense DCLRE1C variant in a later genetic analysis, and the association was replicated in an independent cohort. Linkage disequilibrium might explain the correlated functional status among segregating V segments, but an unknown experimental factor could not be excluded. Assigning TCR associations to individual alleles was difficult when HLA alleles, especially DR and DQ, strongly co-occurred. It was suggested by the authors that the approach could potentially be generalized to other disease states and immunological phenotypes. Several of the top co-occurrence clusters appeared to be linked to parvovirus B19, influenza, CMV and Epstein-Barr virus, according to a later analysis. In a later analysis, most CMV-associated TCR beta chains were found to appear HLA-restricted, with HLA associations seemingly driven largely by CMV exposure. Most TCR sequences were observed very rarely across donors, whereas some public TCRs were present in many individuals. Because counts were too low, around 18 rarely observed V segments, including chromosome 9 orphons, were left out of the earlier analysis of several hundred of the donors. The presence/absence analyses assumed that sequencing depth was roughly uniform across donors, and that assumption may not be true.

Source material: PBMCs. The TCR originated in a woman younger than 45 in good health and CMV-seropositive.

The CDR3 protein: CASRVQGKGYGYTF. The DNA reads as follows: TGTGCCAGCAGGGTACAGGGGAAGGGCTATGGCTACACCTTC. The sequence links TRBV2 to TRBJ1-2, with 7 central nucleotides matching TRBD1. The junction shows trimming of 6 bases on V and 4 bases on J, and the gene matches do not reach 8 bases of it. The germline V gene supplies CDR1 SNHLY and CDR2 FYNNEI. The CDR3, cysteine through phenylalanine, is 14 amino acids long. Just CDR3 DNA is preserved here, 42 bases in frame from base 1.